The 16 T cell receptor beta chains reported below all come from one sample, sequenced in a study of T-cell reconstitution after alpha-beta-depleted transplantation in children. A library of TCRbeta sequences, prepared with unique molecular identifiers, was generated. TCRdb analysed the PCR reads with MiXCR anew, one entry per CDR3 protein. The sample lists over 450,000 distinct CDR3 sequences, over 9.5% seen once, with just over 2% in the top ten. Source: PBMCs, taken before TCRalphabeta/CD19-depleted stem cell transplant. Receptors originate from a child aged 2-15 years with inherited bone marrow failure, due to receive a stem cell transplant.

As for this clonotype: This may be a read error, as it is one base from a much larger clone. The gene calls are TRBV20-1 and TRBJ2-1; 9 positions agree with TRBD2. V shed 4 bases and J 4 bases; nucleotides not matched to a gene: 8. CDR1 is DFQATT and CDR2 is SNEGSKA in the germline V gene (reference sequence). The CDR3 spans 15 residues. In DNA form, the CDR3 reads TGCAGTGCTATAGGGGCTAGCGGGATATACAATGAGCAGTTCTTC. Translating gives CSAIGASGIYNEQFF.

This clonotype was seen repeatedly, ten times or more. The rearrangement links TRBV6-1 to TRBJ2-2; D is uncertain. V was shortened by 5 bases and J by 5 bases, with 18 bases between the two germline ends. CDR1 MNHNS and CDR2 SASEGT come from the germline V gene. The CDR3 has 16 residues. Here the CDR3 DNA reads TGTGCCAGCAGTCATCCTAATCCTTATAGGACCGGGGAGCTGTTTTTT. It yields the protein CASSHPNPYRTGELFF.

This clonotype came up many times. The chain employs TRBV27 and TRBJ2-7, with a possible D match to TRBD2 (6 bases). CDR1 and CDR2 (germline): MNHEY, SMNVEV (reference sequence). The germline V and J ends were trimmed by 2 bases and 0 bases, with 11 bases remaining between them. The CDR3 runs to 15 residues. The CDR3, as DNA: TGTGCCAGCAGTTTAGTTGCGGGGTACTCCTACGAGCAGTACTTC. Translation: CASSLVAGYSYEQYF.

As to this clonotype: Since a much larger clone is just one base distant, this may be a read error. V usage is TRBV4-3 and J usage is TRBJ2-1, with 8 bases aligning to TRBD2. Germline-derived CDR1 and CDR2 are LGHNA and YSLEER. The CDR3 is 18 residues long. V lost 0 bases to trimming and J lost 9 bases; unmatched junction nucleotides: 16. Here the CDR3 reads CASSQETSARALLGEQFF. Written as DNA, the CDR3 is TGCGCCAGCAGCCAAGAGACTAGCGCGAGGGCCTTATTGGGTGAGCAGTTCTTC.

This clonotype showed up many times. The chain has TRBV18 and TRBJ1-6; TRBD1 aligns across 8 bases. CDR3 size: 16 residues. Trimming at V came to 2 bases and at J to 7 bases, leaving 7 bases not matched to a gene. Germline-derived CDR1 and CDR2 are KGHSH and LQKENI. This CDR3 is CASSPNPGGMNSPLHF. CDR3 DNA: TGTGCCAGCTCACCAAATCCAGGGGGCATGAATTCACCCCTCCACTTT. The complete variable domain, with remaining parts taken from reference TRBV18 and TRBJ1-6, reads NAGVMQNPRHLVRRRGQEARLRCSPMKGHSHVYWYRQLPEEGLKFMVYLQKENIIDESGMPKERFSAEFPKEGPSILRIQQVVRGDSAAYFCASSPNPGGMNSPLHFGNGTRLTVT.

Comment on this clonotype: At one end, the junction sequence differs from germline, possibly due to a read error. The chain carries TRBV9 and TRBJ2-5; weak D call: TRBD1 (6 bases). CDR3 size: 14 residues. Germline V CDR1 and CDR2: SGDLS, YYNGEE. The CDR3: CASSVVGGQDTQYF. The CDR3 coding sequence is TGTGCCAGCAGCGTAGTAGGGGGTCAAGACACCCAGTACTTC.

This clonotype was detected many times. The rearrangement joins TRBV28 to TRBJ1-2; the D gene is possibly TRBD1 (5 bases). Deletions cut 3 bases from V and 7 bases from J, with 12 bases between. The CDR3 length is 13 residues. CDR1 and CDR2 from the germline V gene are MDHEN and SYDVKM. CDR3 coding DNA: TGTGCCAGCAGTTTTACCGAGGGGTTTGGCTACACCTTC. This translates into CASSFTEGFGYTF.

This clonotype was observed at least ten times. The chain combines TRBV29-1 with TRBJ2-7, with D perhaps TRBD2 (5 bases). V gave up 7 bases and J gave up 3 bases, with 10 bases separating them. Germline V gene lookup returns CDR1 SQVTM and CDR2 ANQGSEA. The CDR3 contains 11 residues. CDR3 amino acids: CSADYNYEQYF. The CDR3 DNA is TGCAGCGCAGACTACAACTACGAGCAGTACTTC.

To note about this clonotype: This may be a read error: a much more frequent sequence differs by one nucleotide. The chain employs TRBV4-3 and TRBJ2-3, with 7 bases that match TRBD1. The CDR3 is made up of 15 amino acids. Per the germline V gene, CDR1 is LGHNA and CDR2 is YSLEER. The CDR3 sequence is CAGSQAGGYTDTQYF. CDR3 DNA sequence: TGCGCCGGCAGCCAAGCAGGGGGATACACAGATACGCAGTATTTT.

This clonotype was seen ten or more times. The chain couples TRBV7-2 to TRBJ2-7; the D gene is possibly TRBD1 (6 bases). CDR1 is SGHTA and CDR2 is FQGNSA in the germline V gene. This CDR3 has 16 residues. Trimming removed 1 base at V and 2 bases at J, with 15 bases between. The CDR3 here is CASSLDTAGAAYEQYF. The CDR3 nucleotides are TGTGCCAGCAGCTTAGACACGGCAGGGGCCGCCTACGAGCAGTACTTC.

The chain links TRBV4-2 to TRBJ2-7, with D perhaps TRBD2 (5 bases). CDR1 is LGHNA and CDR2 is YNFKEQ in the germline V gene. The CDR3 runs to 13 residues. The V end lost 5 bases, the J end lost 2 bases, and 10 bases lay between the germline ends. CDR3 coding DNA: TGTGCCAGCAGCAGTCAGGAGGCCTACGAGCAGTACTTC. Translating gives CASSSQEAYEQYF.

The table lists this clonotype with many counts. The rearrangement links TRBV5-1 to TRBJ2-2; D gene uncertain. CDR3 size: 15 residues. CDR1 is SGHRS, CDR2 YFSETQ, per germline. V was cut by 2 bases and J by 0 bases, with 8 bases left in between. The CDR3 nucleotides read TGCGCCAGCAGCTTCGCAGACGCGAACACCGGGGAGCTGTTTTTT. Encoded protein: CASSFADANTGELFF.

This clonotype showed up just a few times. The chain combines TRBV5-1 with TRBJ2-1, with 7 bases lining up with TRBD2. V trimming: 2 bases; J trimming: 3 bases; junction bases outside the gene matches: 14. Germline V gene data show CDR1 as SGHRS and CDR2 as YFSETQ. The CDR3 runs to 18 residues. DNA of the CDR3: TGCGCCAGCAGCTTCGGGCAGGGAGGGCCTTGGTTCTACAATGAGCAGTTCTTC. This codes for CASSFGQGGPWFYNEQFF.

As regards this clonotype: A much larger clone lies a single base off, so this may be a read error. The chain joins TRBV29-1 to TRBJ1-1, with TRBD1 identical over 8 bases. This CDR3 contains 12 residues. Germline CDR1 reads SQVTM; CDR2 reads ANQGSEA. The CDR3 DNA is TGCGGCGCATGGACAGGGTACACTGAAGCTTTCTTT. Protein sequence: CGAWTGYTEAFF.

This clonotype came up a few times. The chain employs TRBV4-3 and TRBJ2-1; D gene uncertain. Germline V CDR1 and CDR2: LGHNA, YSLEER. The length of the CDR3 is 13 residues. Trimming removed 3 bases at V and 6 bases at J, with 9 bases between. The CDR3 region is CASSHTMVNEQFF. For the CDR3, the DNA is TGCGCCAGCAGCCATACGATGGTCAATGAGCAGTTCTTC.

In its sample, this clonotype was seen many times. The gene calls are TRBV20-1 and TRBJ2-1, with D tentatively TRBD1 or TRBD2 (5 bases each). There are 13 residues in the CDR3. The V end was cut by 3 bases, the J end by 6 bases, with 12 bases between. Germline CDR1 reads DFQATT; CDR2 reads SNEGSKA (reference sequence). The CDR3 protein is CSARDTSGNEQFF. CDR3 sequence (DNA): TGCAGTGCTAGGGACACCAGCGGCAATGAGCAGTTCTTC.